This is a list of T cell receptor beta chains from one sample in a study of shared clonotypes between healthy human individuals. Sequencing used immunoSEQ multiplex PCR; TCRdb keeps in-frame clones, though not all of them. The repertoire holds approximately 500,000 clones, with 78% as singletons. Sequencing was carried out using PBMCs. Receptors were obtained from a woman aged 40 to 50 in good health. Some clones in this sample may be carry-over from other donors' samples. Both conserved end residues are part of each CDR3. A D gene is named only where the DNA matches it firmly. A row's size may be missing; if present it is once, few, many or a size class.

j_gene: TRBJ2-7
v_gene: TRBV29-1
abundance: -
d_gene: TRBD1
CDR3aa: CSVRGTGAYEQYF
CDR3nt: TGCAGCGTTCGCGGGACAGGGGCCTACGAGCAGTACTTC

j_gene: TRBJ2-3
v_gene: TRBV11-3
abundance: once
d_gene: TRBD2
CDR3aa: CASSLSAGATDTQYF
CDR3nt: TGTGCCAGCAGCTTATCAGCGGGAGCTACAGATACGCAGTATTTT

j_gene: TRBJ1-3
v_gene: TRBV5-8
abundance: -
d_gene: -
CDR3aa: CARNYRDFQSSGNTIYF
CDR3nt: TGTGCCAGGAACTACCGGGACTTCCAGAGCTCTGGAAACACCATATATTTT

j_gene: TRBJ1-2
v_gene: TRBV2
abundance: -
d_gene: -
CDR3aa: CASSEAWLRGPGYGYTF
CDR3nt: TGTGCCAGCAGTGAAGCTTGGCTCCGGGGTCCTGGCTATGGCTACACCTTC

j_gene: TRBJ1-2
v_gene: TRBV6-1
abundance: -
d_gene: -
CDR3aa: CASSEAGSDLYGYTF
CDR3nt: TGTGCCAGCAGTGAAGCGGGGTCGGATCTTTATGGCTACACCTTC

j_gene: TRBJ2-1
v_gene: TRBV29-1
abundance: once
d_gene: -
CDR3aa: CSVPPADWGAYNEQFF
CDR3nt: TGCAGCGTTCCCCCGGCTGACTGGGGCGCCTACAATGAGCAGTTCTTC

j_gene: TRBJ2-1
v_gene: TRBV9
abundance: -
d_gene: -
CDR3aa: CASSVTPGTSRRYEQFF
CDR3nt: TGTGCCAGCAGCGTCACTCCGGGGACAAGCCGCCGGTATGAGCAGTTCTTC

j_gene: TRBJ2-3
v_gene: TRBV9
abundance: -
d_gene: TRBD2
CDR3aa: CASSVGLAGTDTQYF
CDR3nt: TGTGCCAGCAGCGTCGGACTAGCGGGGACAGATACGCAGTATTTT

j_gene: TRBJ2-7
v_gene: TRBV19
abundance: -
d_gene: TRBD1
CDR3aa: CASSITGDRDEQYF
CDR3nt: TGTGCCAGTAGTATCACAGGGGATCGAGACGAGCAGTACTTC

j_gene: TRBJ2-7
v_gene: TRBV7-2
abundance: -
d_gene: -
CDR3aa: CASSRGRDYEQYF
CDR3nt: TGTGCCAGCAGCCGCGGACGGGACTACGAGCAGTACTTC

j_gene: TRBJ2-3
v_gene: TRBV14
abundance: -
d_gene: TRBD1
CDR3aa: CASRLRTGSTDTQYF
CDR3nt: TGTGCCAGCAGGCTCCGGACAGGGAGCACAGATACGCAGTATTTT

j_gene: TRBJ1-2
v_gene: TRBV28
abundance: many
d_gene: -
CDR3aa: CASRSSGLYGYTF
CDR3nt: TGTGCCAGCAGAAGCTCGGGACTTTATGGCTACACCTTC

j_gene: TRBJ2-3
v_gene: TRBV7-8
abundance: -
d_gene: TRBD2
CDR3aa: CASSLVGGGADTQYF
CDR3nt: TGTGCCAGCAGCTTAGTTGGGGGAGGGGCAGATACGCAGTATTTT

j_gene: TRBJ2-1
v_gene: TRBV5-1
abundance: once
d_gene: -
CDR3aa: CASSIQGYIGSGEQFF
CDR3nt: TGCGCCAGCAGCATTCAGGGGTATATTGGATCAGGTGAGCAGTTCTTC

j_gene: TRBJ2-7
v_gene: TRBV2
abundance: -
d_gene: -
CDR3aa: CAAGRGYEQYF
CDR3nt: TGTGCCGCGGGAAGGGGATACGAGCAGTACTTC

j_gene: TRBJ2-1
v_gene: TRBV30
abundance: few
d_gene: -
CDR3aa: CAWSPIQCEQFF
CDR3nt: TGTGCCTGGAGCCCTATTCAGTGTGAGCAGTTCTTC

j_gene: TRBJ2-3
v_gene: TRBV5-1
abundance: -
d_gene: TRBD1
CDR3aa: CASSYVTGGNTDTQYF
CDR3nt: TGCGCCAGCAGCTACGTGACAGGGGGGAACACAGATACGCAGTATTTT

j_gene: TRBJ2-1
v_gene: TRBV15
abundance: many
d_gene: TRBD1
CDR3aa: CATSKGGWQGANEQFF
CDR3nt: TGTGCCACCAGCAAGGGGGGCTGGCAGGGGGCTAATGAGCAGTTCTTC

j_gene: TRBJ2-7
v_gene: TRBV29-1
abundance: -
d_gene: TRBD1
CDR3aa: CSVQGTGVYEQYF
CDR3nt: TGCAGCGTTCAAGGGACAGGGGTATACGAGCAGTACTTC

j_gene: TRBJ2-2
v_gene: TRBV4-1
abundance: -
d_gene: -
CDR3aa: CASSQEGSAGELFF
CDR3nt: TGCGCCAGCAGCCAAGAAGGGTCTGCCGGGGAGCTGTTTTTT

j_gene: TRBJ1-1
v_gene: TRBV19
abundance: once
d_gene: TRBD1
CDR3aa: CASSIWGQGNTEAFF
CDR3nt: TGTGCCAGTAGTATATGGGGACAGGGGAACACTGAAGCTTTCTTT

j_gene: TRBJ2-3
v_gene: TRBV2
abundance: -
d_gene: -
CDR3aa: CASEEDTQYF
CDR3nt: TGTGCCAGCGAGGAAGATACGCAGTATTTT

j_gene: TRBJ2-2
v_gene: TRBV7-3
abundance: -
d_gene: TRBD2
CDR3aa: CASSLFGTINTGELFF
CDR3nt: TGTGCCAGCAGCTTATTTGGGACTATTAACACCGGGGAGCTGTTTTTT

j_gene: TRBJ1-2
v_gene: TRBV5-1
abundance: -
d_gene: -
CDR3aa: CASSSRDNYGYTF
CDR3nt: TGCGCCAGCAGCTCGAGGGACAACTATGGCTACACCTTC

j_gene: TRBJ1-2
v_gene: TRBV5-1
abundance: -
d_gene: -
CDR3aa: CASSLGDYGYTF
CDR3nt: TGCGCCAGCAGCTTGGGAGACTATGGCTACACCTTC

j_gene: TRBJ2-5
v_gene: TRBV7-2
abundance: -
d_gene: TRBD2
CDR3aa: CASSYTSGQETQYF
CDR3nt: TGTGCCAGCAGCTATACTAGCGGGCAAGAGACCCAGTACTTC

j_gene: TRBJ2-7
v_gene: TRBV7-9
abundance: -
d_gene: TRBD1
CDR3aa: CASSNPGPSGTGVGEQYF
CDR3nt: TGTGCCAGCAGCAATCCGGGACCCTCGGGAACAGGGGTGGGCGAGCAGTACTTC

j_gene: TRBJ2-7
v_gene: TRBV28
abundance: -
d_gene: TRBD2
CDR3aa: CASSLGGRAFEQYF
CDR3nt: TGTGCCAGCAGTTTAGGCGGGAGGGCCTTCGAGCAGTACTTC

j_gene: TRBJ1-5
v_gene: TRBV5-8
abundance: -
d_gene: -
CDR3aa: CASSFRGQPQHF
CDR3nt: TGTGCCAGCAGCTTCCGGGGGCAGCCCCAGCATTTT

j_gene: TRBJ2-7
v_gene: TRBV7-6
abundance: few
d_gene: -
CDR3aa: CASSLAVPYEQYF
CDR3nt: TGTGCCAGCAGCTTAGCCGTACCCTACGAGCAGTACTTC

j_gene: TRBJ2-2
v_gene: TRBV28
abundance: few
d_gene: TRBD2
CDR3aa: CASSPTSGRVLGTGELFF
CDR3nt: TGTGCCAGCAGTCCAACTAGCGGGAGGGTTTTAGGCACCGGGGAGCTGTTTTTT

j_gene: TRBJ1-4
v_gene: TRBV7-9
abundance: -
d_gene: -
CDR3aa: CASSFPLGENEKLFF
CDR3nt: TGTGCCAGCAGCTTTCCCCTGGGAGAGAATGAAAAACTGTTTTTT

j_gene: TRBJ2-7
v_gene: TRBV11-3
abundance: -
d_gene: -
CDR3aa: CASSLTTGFGEQYF
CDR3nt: TGTGCCAGCAGCTTAACAACAGGGTTCGGGGAGCAGTACTTC

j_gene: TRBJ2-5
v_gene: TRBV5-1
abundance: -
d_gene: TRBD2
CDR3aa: CASSPELAGVETQYF
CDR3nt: TGCGCCAGCAGCCCAGAACTAGCGGGAGTAGAGACCCAGTACTTC

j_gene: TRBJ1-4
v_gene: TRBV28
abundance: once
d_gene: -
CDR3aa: CASSRGGADNEKLFF
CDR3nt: TGTGCCAGCAGCCGGGGGGGGGCCGACAATGAAAAACTGTTTTTT

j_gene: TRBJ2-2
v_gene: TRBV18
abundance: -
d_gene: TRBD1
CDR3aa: CASSPRTEGTGPEAGTGELFF
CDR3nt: TGTGCCAGCTCACCGCGAACGGAGGGGACAGGGCCCGAAGCGGGCACCGGGGAGCTGTTTTTT

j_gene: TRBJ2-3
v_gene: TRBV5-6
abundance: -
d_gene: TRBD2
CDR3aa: CASSLVVAGGLTDTQYF
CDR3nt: TGTGCCAGCAGCTTGGTAGTGGCGGGAGGGTTGACAGATACGCAGTATTTT

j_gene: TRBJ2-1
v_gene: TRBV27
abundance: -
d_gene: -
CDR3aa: CASSLSWAERVEQFF
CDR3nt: TGTGCCAGCAGTTTATCGTGGGCGGAAAGGGTTGAGCAGTTCTTC

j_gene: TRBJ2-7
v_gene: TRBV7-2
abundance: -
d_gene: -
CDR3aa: CASSLPRIKKDRYEQYF
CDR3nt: TGTGCCAGCAGCTTACCGCGTATTAAAAAGGACCGCTACGAGCAGTACTTC

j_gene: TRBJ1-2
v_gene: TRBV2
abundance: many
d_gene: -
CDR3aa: CASTQARGNYGYTF
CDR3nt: TGTGCCAGCACCCAGGCCAGGGGAAACTATGGCTACACCTTC

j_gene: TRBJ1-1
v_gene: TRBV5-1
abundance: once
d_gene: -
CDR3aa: CASSFLDRNTEAFF
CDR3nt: TGCGCCAGCAGCTTCCTGGACAGGAACACTGAAGCTTTCTTT

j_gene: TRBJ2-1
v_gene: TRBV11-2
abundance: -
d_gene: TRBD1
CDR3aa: CASSSIGTGLANEQFF
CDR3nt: TGTGCCAGCAGTTCCATTGGGACAGGATTAGCAAATGAGCAGTTCTTC

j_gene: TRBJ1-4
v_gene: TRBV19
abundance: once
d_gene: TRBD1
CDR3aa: CASSRDGTGNEKLFF
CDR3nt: TGTGCCAGTAGTCGAGACGGGACAGGCAATGAAAAACTGTTTTTT

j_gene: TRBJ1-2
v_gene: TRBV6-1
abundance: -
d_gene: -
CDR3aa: CASSEAVGPQAGRVGYTF
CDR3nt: TGTGCCAGCAGTGAAGCTGTAGGTCCCCAGGCAGGGCGAGTCGGCTACACCTTC

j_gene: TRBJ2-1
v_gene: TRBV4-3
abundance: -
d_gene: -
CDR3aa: CASSPTSGIVWNEQFF
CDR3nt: TGCGCCAGCAGCCCGACTAGTGGAATTGTTTGGAATGAGCAGTTCTTC

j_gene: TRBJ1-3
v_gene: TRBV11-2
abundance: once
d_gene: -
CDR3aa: CASSLLRGPRSGNTIYF
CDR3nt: TGTGCCAGCAGCTTATTGCGGGGGCCACGCTCTGGAAACACCATATATTTT

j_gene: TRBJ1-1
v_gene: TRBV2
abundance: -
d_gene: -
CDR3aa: CASSSQGPNTEAFF
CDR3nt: TGTGCCAGCAGTTCACAGGGCCCGAACACTGAAGCTTTCTTT

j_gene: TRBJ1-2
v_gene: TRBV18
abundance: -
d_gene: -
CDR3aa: CASSPRTPAGGYTF
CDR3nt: TGTGCCAGCTCACCACGGACACCTGCGGGGGGCTACACCTTC

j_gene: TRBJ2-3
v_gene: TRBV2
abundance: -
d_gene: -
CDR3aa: CASSPTGADTQYF
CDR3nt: TGTGCCAGCAGTCCGACGGGGGCGGATACGCAGTATTTT

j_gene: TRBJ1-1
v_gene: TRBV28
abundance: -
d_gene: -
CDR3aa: CASSLGPRGTEAFF
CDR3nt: TGTGCCAGCAGCTTGGGACCCCGAGGGACTGAAGCTTTCTTT

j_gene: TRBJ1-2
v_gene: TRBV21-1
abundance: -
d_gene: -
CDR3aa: CASSNDRGQSYTF
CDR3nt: TGTGCCAGCAGCAATGACAGGGGGCAAAGCTACACCTTC